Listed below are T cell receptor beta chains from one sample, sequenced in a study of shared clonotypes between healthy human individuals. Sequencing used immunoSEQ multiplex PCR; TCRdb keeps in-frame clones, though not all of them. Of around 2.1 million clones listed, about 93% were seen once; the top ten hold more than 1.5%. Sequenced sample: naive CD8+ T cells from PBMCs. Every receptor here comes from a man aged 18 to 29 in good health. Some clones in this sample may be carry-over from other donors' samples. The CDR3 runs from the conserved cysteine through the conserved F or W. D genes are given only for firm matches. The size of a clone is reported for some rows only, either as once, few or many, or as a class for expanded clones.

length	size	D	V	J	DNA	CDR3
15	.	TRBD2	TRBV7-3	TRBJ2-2	TGTGCCAGCAGCTTTGCGGGAGGGCGTGGCGGGGAGCTGTTTTTT	CASSFAGGRGGELFF
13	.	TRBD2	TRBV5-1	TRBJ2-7	TGCGCCAGCAGCTCTGTAGCGGGCTACGAGCAGTACTTC	CASSSVAGYEQYF
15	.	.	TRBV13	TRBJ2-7	TGTGCCAGCAGCTTACGCGCGGACCCCCCCTACGAGCAGTACTTC	CASSLRADPPYEQYF
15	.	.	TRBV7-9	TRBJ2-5	TGTGCCAGCAGCCCCCGCAAGCCCGGGATAGAGACCCAGTACTTC	CASSPRKPGIETQYF
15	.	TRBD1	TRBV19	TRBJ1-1	TGTGCCAGTAGTATAATACAGGGGGCGTTTGCTGAAGCTTTCTTT	CASSIIQGAFAEAFF
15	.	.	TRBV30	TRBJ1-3	TGTGCCTGGGCGCCGGACGGAAGCTCTGGAAACACCATATATTTT	CAWAPDGSSGNTIYF
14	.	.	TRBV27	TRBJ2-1	TGTGCCAGCAGTTTATTCCACACGGGGAATGAGCAGTTCTTC	CASSLFHTGNEQFF
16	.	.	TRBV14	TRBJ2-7	TGTGCCAGCAGCCAGGGGCAAGCGACGAGCTCCTACGAGCAGTACTTC	CASSQGQATSSYEQYF
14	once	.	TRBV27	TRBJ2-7	TGTGCCAGCAGTCCCCGGCTAAATACCTACGAGCAGTACTTC	CASSPRLNTYEQYF
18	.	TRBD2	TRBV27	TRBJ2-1	TGTGCCAGCAGTCCCATAGGAGCGGGAGGGCCATCCTACAATGAGCAGTTCTTC	CASSPIGAGGPSYNEQFF
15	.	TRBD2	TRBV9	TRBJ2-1	TGTGCCAGCACCATCGTGACTAGCCCCTACAATGAGCAGTTCTTC	CASTIVTSPYNEQFF
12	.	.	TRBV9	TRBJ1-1	TGTGCCAGCAGCTCAGTTGGGACTGAAGCTTTCTTT	CASSSVGTEAFF
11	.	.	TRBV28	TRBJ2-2	TGTGCCACCTTGGGGTCCGGGGAGCTGTTTTTT	CATLGSGELFF
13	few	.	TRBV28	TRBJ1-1	TGTGCCAGCAGTTTTGGGGGCGGCACTGAAGCTTTCTTT	CASSFGGGTEAFF
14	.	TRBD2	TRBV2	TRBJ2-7	TGTGCCAGCATGGGGACTAGCGGGAGCTACGAGCAGTACTTC	CASMGTSGSYEQYF
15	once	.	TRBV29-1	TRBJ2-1	TGCAGCGCTCCTGGATGGGGGGCCTCCTACAATGAGCAGTTCTTC	CSAPGWGASYNEQFF
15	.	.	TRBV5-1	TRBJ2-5	TGCGCCAGCAGCTTGGGAGGACAGACACAAGAGACCCAGTACTTC	CASSLGGQTQETQYF
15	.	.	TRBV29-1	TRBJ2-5	TGCAGCGTCGTACCGGGACTCACAGGTGGAGAGACCCAGTACTTC	CSVVPGLTGGETQYF
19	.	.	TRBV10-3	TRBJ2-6	TGTGCCATCAGTGAGTCGATGGCCCAGGGGTTAACTGGGGCCAACGTCCTGACTTTC	CAISESMAQGLTGANVLTF
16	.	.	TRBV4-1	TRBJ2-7	TGCGCCAGCAGCCAAGAGGGGAAGAGTTCACTTGGCGAGCAGTACTTC	CASSQEGKSSLGEQYF
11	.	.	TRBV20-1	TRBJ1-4	TGCAGTGCCGCGGTTAATGAAAAACTGTTTTTT	CSAAVNEKLFF
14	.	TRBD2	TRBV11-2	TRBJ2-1	TGTGCCAGCGGGGCGGGAGGGACCTACAATGAGCAGTTCTTC	CASGAGGTYNEQFF
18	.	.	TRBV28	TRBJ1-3	TGTGCCAGCAGTACAACAGTGCGGCTCCTCTTCTCTGGAAACACCATATATTTT	CASSTTVRLLFSGNTIYF
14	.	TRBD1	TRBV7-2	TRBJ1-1	TGTGCCAGCAGCTTACGAGGCAGGGGGAATGAAGCTTTCTTT	CASSLRGRGNEAFF
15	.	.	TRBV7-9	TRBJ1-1	TGTGCCAGCAGCTTAGATGGCAGGGCGGGCACTGAAGCTTTCTTT	CASSLDGRAGTEAFF
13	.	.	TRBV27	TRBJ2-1	TGTGCCAGCAGTTGGGACTCCGGGAATGAGCAGTTCTTC	CASSWDSGNEQFF
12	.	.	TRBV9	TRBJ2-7	TGTGCCAGCAGCGTAGCTGGCGACGAGCAGTACTTC	CASSVAGDEQYF
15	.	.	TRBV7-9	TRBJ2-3	TGTGCCAGCAGCTCAGACAGGTTTTTCACAGATACGCAGTATTTT	CASSSDRFFTDTQYF
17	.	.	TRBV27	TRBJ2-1	TGTGCCAGCAGTTCCGAAACAGGGCGTAACTCCTACAATGAGCAGTTCTTC	CASSSETGRNSYNEQFF
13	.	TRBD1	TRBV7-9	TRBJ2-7	TGTGCCAGCGGACAGGGAAGGTTTTCCGGGCAGTACTTC	CASGQGRFSGQYF
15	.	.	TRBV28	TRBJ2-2	TGTGCCAGCAGTTTACTACTAATCAACACCGGGGAGCTGTTTTTT	CASSLLLINTGELFF
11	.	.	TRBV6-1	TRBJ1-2	TGTGCCAGCAGTTGGATGTATGGCTACACCTTC	CASSWMYGYTF
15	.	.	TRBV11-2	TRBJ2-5	TGTGCCAGCAGCACATATTTAGACCCACAAGAGACCCAGTACTTC	CASSTYLDPQETQYF
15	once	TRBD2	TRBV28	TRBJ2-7	TGTGCCAGCAGTCTAGCGGGCTACACCCCACCCGAGCAGTACTTC	CASSLAGYTPPEQYF
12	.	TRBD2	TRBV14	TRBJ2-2	TGTCCCGCCCTAGCGGGGCCCGGGGAGCTGTTTTTT	CPALAGPGELFF
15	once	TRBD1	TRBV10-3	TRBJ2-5	TGTGCCATCAGTGAGTCAGGCAGGGGGCAAGAGACCCAGTACTTC	CAISESGRGQETQYF
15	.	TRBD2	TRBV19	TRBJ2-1	TGTGCCACCGCCCAGACTAGCGGGAGGGGCAATGAGCAGTTCTTC	CATAQTSGRGNEQFF
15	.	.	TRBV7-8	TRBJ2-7	TGTGCCAGCAGCTGGGATGAGGGGGGTTTTCGCGAGCAGTACTTC	CASSWDEGGFREQYF
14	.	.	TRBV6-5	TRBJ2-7	TGTGCCAGCACCGTGAGAGTGGGGCTGGGGGAGCAGTACTTC	CASTVRVGLGEQYF
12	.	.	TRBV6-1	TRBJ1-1	TGTGCCAGCAGTGTGGGGAGAACTGAAGCTTTCTTT	CASSVGRTEAFF
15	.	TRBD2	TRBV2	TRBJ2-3	TGTGCCAGCAGCGGACTAGCGGGACCCACAGATACGCAGTATTTT	CASSGLAGPTDTQYF
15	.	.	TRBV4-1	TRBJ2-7	TGCGCCAGCAGCCAAGATGCGCGGACAGCCTACGAGCAGTACTTC	CASSQDARTAYEQYF
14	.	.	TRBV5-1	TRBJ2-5	TGCGCCAGCCGACAAAGCGGCCTCTACGAGACCCAGTACTTC	CASRQSGLYETQYF
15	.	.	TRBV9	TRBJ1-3	TGTGCCAGCAGCCCCGACAGGTTCTCTGGAAACACCATATATTTT	CASSPDRFSGNTIYF
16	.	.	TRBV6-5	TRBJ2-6	TGTGCCAGCAGTTCGGGGCTGGGGCCTGGGGCCAACGTCCTGACTTTC	CASSSGLGPGANVLTF
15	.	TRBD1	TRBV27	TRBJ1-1	TGTGCCAGCAGTTTATCGCAGGGGGCGTCTTGGGAAGCTTTCTTT	CASSLSQGASWEAFF
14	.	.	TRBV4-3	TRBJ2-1	TGCGCCAGCAGCCAAGATGGGGGCGGCAATGAGCAGTTCTTC	CASSQDGGGNEQFF
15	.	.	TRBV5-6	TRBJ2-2	TGTGCCAGCAGCCTAGACGGAGGGAACACCGGGGAGCTGTTTTTT	CASSLDGGNTGELFF
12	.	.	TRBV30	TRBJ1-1	TGTGCCTGGATTTCAAATAACCCCGAAGCTTTCTTT	CAWISNNPEAFF
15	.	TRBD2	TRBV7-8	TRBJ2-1	TGTGCCAGCAGCTTACTAGCGGGAGGCGGCAATGAGCAGTTCTTC	CASSLLAGGGNEQFF
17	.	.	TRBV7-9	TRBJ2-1	TGTGCCAGCAGCGGCGGGGGACAGGTGAGCTCCTACAATGAGCAGTTCTTC	CASSGGGQVSSYNEQFF
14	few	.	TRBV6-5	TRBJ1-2	TGTGCCAGCAGTTACTCGGAGGGAATGGAAGGCTACACCTTC	CASSYSEGMEGYTF
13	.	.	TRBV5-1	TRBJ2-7	TGCGCCAGCAGCTTGGCGTTGGGGTACGAGCAGTACTTC	CASSLALGYEQYF
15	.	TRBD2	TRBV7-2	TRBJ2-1	TGTGCCAGCAGCTCATGGTTCAGCGGGGGGAATGAGCAGTTCTTC	CASSSWFSGGNEQFF
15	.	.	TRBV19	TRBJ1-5	TGTGCCAGTAGCGCGGGGGCTCGGAGCAATCAGCCCCAGCATTTT	CASSAGARSNQPQHF
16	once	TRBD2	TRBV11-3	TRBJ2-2	TGTGCCAGCAGCCCACGGGGGGGCGCGAACACCGGGGAGCTGTTTTTT	CASSPRGGANTGELFF
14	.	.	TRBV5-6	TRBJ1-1	TGTGCCAGCAGCCTTGGTTCCGCACTTGGGGAAGCTTTCTTT	CASSLGSALGEAFF
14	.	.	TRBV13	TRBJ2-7	TGTGCCAGCAGCTTAGGCCGGGGGCCCGGCGAGCAGTACTTC	CASSLGRGPGEQYF
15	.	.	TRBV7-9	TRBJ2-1	TGTGCCAGCAGCTTAGCTGGGGGAGCCTACAATGAGCAGTTCTTC	CASSLAGGAYNEQFF
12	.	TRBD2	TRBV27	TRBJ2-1	TGTGCCAGCAGTTTACGGGGGGGTGAGCAGTTCTTC	CASSLRGGEQFF